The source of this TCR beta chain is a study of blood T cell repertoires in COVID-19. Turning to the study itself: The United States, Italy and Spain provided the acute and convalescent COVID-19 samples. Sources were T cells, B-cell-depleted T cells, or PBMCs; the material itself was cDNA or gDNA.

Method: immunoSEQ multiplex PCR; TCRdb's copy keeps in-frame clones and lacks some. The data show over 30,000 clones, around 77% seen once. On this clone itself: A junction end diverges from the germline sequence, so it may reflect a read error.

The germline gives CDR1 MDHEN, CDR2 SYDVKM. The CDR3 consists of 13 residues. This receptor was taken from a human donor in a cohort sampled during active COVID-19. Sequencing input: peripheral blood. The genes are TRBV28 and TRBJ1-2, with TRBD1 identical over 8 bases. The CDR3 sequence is CASSLGTGPSPLF. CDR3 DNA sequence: TGTGCCAGCAGCCTAGGGACAGGCCCTTCCCCTCTCTTC.